This T cell receptor (beta chain) was retrieved from a study of T cell changes during pregnancy in multiple sclerosis. Produced via immunoSEQ multiplex PCR; TCRdb's table is partial and in-frame only. Found here are fewer than 25,000 clones, approximately 90% of them singletons; the top ten hold about 5.9%. The CDR3 runs to 13 residues. J lost 10 bases, V lost 5 bases, and 8 bases had no gene match. Germline loops: CDR1 LGHNA, CDR2 YNFKEQ. The chain uses TRBV4-2 and TRBJ2-1; TRBD2 matches at 7 bases. The sequenced sample was CD8+ T cells from peripheral blood mononuclear cells, obtained in the third trimester of pregnancy. The source of this sequence is a female donor in good health, enrolled as a control in a pregnancy study. CDR3 bases: TGTGCCAGCAGCTCCGAGCGGGGTCGCGAGCAGTTCTTC. This translates into CASSSERGREQFF.